One and the same sample provided the 15 T cell receptor beta chains below, sequenced in a study of early T cells in non-severe SARS-CoV-2 infection. TCRdb re-analysed the 5' RACE reads in MiXCR, keeping a single row per CDR3 protein. Of 55,000 or so distinct CDR3 sequences listed, approximately 10% are singletons. Material: whole blood. The receptors derive from an adult who was a healthcare worker with PCR-confirmed SARS-CoV-2 infection or an uninfected control (not recorded which).

This clonotype showed up many times. V and J are TRBV7-6 and TRBJ1-3; no clear D. The V gene's germline CDR1 is SGHVS and CDR2 FNYEAQ. The CDR3 consists of 14 residues. V lost 1 base and J lost 0, with 4 bases in between. Here the CDR3 DNA reads TGTGCCAGCAGCTTAGAGGACTCTGGAAACACCATATATTTT. Protein: CASSLEDSGNTIYF.

This clonotype turned up a few times. This chain uses TRBV11-2 with TRBJ2-7; no clear D gene. Germline V lookup: CDR1 SGHAT, CDR2 FQNNGV. The CDR3 runs 13 residues. Trimming shortened V by 8 bases and J by 6 bases, and 17 bases separated the two germline ends. The CDR3 loop is CASAITITVEQYF. As DNA, the CDR3 is TGTGCCAGCGCTATCACCATTACCGTCGAGCAGTACTTC.

This clonotype was recorded many times. The chain uses TRBV6-4 and TRBJ2-2; TRBD2 is a possible D gene (5 bases). V lost 5 bases and J lost 4, with 8 bases in between. This CDR3 spans 13 amino acids. Germline V gene sequence: CDR1 MRHNA, CDR2 SNTAGT. The CDR3 spells CASSLGVTGELFF. CDR3 sequence (DNA): TGTGCCAGCAGTCTCGGGGTCACCGGGGAGCTGTTTTTT.

This sequence joins TRBV15 and TRBJ1-1; a possible D gene is TRBD1 (5 bases). This CDR3 comprises 15 residues. Per the germline V gene, CDR1 is LNHNV and CDR2 is YYDKDF (reference sequence). V dropped 1 base and J dropped 1 base, with 10 bases sitting between them. The CDR3 spells CATSRVGQGNTEAFF. CDR3 nucleotide sequence: TGTGCCACCAGCAGAGTCGGGCAGGGGAACACTGAAGCTTTCTTT.

At least ten counts were recorded for this clonotype. CDR3 nucleotide sequence: TGCAGCGTTGTACAGGGGTCTGGGGCCAACGTCCTGACTTTC. Amino acids: CSVVQGSGANVLTF. V is TRBV29-1 and J is TRBJ2-6, with 7 bases lining up with TRBD1. The CDR3 is made up of 14 amino acids. Germline V gene sequence: CDR1 SQVTM, CDR2 ANQGSEA. Trimming took 4 bases from V and 1 from J; bases not matched to a gene: 1.

There are a few counts of this clonotype. This chain uses TRBV20-1 with TRBJ2-1; 13 bases line up with TRBD2. The CDR3 is 14 amino acids. The germline gives CDR1 DFQATT, CDR2 SNEGSKA (reference sequence). J lost 8 bases, V lost 5 bases, and 6 bases had no gene match. In nucleotides, the CDR3 is TGCAGTGCTGGTAGGACTAGCGGGAGATATGAGCAGTTCTTC. Translated, it gives CSAGRTSGRYEQFF.

This clonotype has a handful of counts. V usage is TRBV4-1 and J usage is TRBJ2-3; no clear D gene. This CDR3 region has 15 residues. The germline CDR1 and CDR2 sequences are MGHRA and YSYEKL. The ends were cut back, 0 bases at V and 0 bases at J, with 7 bases in the middle. The CDR3 region is CASSQDPSSTDTQYF. CDR3 DNA: TGCGCCAGCAGCCAAGACCCCTCTAGCACAGATACGCAGTATTTT.

The V gene is TRBV12-3 or TRBV12-4, the J gene TRBJ1-5; no clear D. V lost 3 bases to trimming and J lost 2 bases, with 8 bases between them. CDR3 size: 14 residues. CDR3 nucleotides: TGTGCCAGCAGTTTTCCCCAGGGCAATCAGCCCCAGCATTTT. Translation gives CASSFPQGNQPQHF.

This clonotype was seen more than once but under ten times. This chain joins TRBV12-3 or TRBV12-4 and TRBJ2-2; 7 nucleotides match TRBD1. There are 14 residues in the CDR3. The V segment lost 5 bases and the J segment 4 bases; nucleotides outside the gene matches: 4. The CDR3 sequence: CASSTTGVTGELFF. As DNA, the CDR3 is TGTGCCAGCAGTACCACAGGGGTCACCGGGGAGCTGTTTTTT.

The chain combines TRBV30 with TRBJ1-1, with D tentatively TRBD1 (5 bases). The CDR3 spans 14 residues. Germline loops: CDR1 GTSNPN, CDR2 SVGIG (reference sequence). V dropped 4 bases and J dropped 1 base, with 13 bases sitting between them. Here the CDR3 reads CAWTDWQGNTEAFF. The CDR3 DNA is TGTGCCTGGACCGACTGGCAGGGGAACACTGAAGCTTTCTTT. Together with reference TRBV30 and TRBJ1-1, the CDR3 gives the full variable domain: SQTIHQWPATLVQPVGSPLSLECTVEGTSNPNLYWYRQAAGRGLQLLFYSVGIGQISSEVPQNLSASRPQDRQFILSSKKLLLSDSGFYLCAWTDWQGNTEAFFGQGTRLTVV.

In regard to this clonotype: This sequence may be a read error, since a much larger clone differs from it by one base. This chain links TRBV15 with TRBJ2-3; D gene uncertain. The V and J ends lost 0 bases and 4 bases respectively, with 8 bases between them. The CDR3 has 14 residues. Germline assignment: CDR1 LNHNV and CDR2 YYDKDF (reference sequence). In DNA form, the CDR3 reads TGTGCCACCAGCAGAGATGGGCGGCCAGATACGCAGTATTTT. It translates to CATSRDGRPDTQYF.

V and J are TRBV5-1 and TRBJ2-5, with D maybe TRBD1 (6 bases). The CDR3 consists of 15 residues. The V end was cut by 4 bases, the J end by 4 bases, with 17 bases between. Looked up from germline, CDR1 is SGHRS and CDR2 is YFSETQ. DNA of the CDR3: TGCGCCAGCAGCACCCTGACAGGCGAGCTAGAGACCCAGTACTTC. Protein: CASSTLTGELETQYF.

The chain recombines TRBV29-1 with TRBJ2-6; either TRBD1 or TRBD2 may fit D (5 bases each). In germline, CDR1 is SQVTM, CDR2 ANQGSEA. V was trimmed by 5 bases and J by 4 bases, leaving 12 bases between them. This CDR3 region has 14 residues. Written as DNA, the CDR3 is TGCAGCGTTCTCTCCGGGGCCGGGGCCAACGTCCTGACTTTC. It is translated as CSVLSGAGANVLTF.

This clonotype was counted only a few times. V gene TRBV4-1 combines with J gene TRBJ2-1, with D possibly TRBD2 on 5 matching bases. Germline CDR1 reads MGHRA; CDR2 reads YSYEKL. This CDR3 has 16 residues. V was clipped by 11 bases and J by 3 bases, with 23 bases between them. The CDR3, as DNA: TGCGCCCAAAGCACCCCCGGGAATTCCGGCTACAATGAGCAGTTCTTC. This gives the protein CAQSTPGNSGYNEQFF.

Ten or more counts support this clonotype. The gene calls are TRBV3-1 and TRBJ2-3, with 8 bases that match TRBD2. V trimming: 6 bases; J trimming: 1 base; junction bases outside the gene matches: 9. The CDR3 has 16 amino acids. Germline CDR1 is LGHDT and CDR2 is YNNKEL (reference sequence). The CDR3 protein is CASRSIAGRRTDTQYF. In nucleotides, the CDR3 is TGTGCCAGCAGGTCAATAGCGGGGCGACGCACAGATACGCAGTATTTT.